This T cell receptor (beta chain) derives from a study of breast tumors, draining lymph nodes, adjacent tissues (dated by TCRdb to the mid-2010s). As for the study more broadly: Breast cancer patients provided tumor, adjacent nontumor tissue and axillary lymph nodes, and the study compared the TCR beta repertoires across these three sources. In human breast cancer, the study set out to assess how tumor, surrounding tissue and draining lymph node repertoires relate to one another and whether T cells might be exchanged between them. General conclusions and limits of the study: The conclusion that tumor T cells originate in lymph nodes was presented as consistent with a hypothesis rather than as directly demonstrated. Tumor and nontumor tissue repertoires were significantly more similar in luminal-like than in basal-like breast cancer. The data were considered consistent with the idea that most tumor T cells come from the lymph node and then expand in tumor tissue. Tumors showed preferential V and J gene usage, and their T-cell repertoire diversity fell below that of lymph nodes yet above that of nontumor tissue.

The lymph node samples were taken from the axillary draining lymph nodes of breast cancer patients. From the cysteine through the phenylalanine, the CDR3 covers 13 amino acids. Only the CDR3 part of the read is kept: 39 bases, read in frame from the first base. The germline V gene supplies CDR1 MDHEN and CDR2 SYDVKM. V lost 6 bases and J lost 4 bases; the stretch between them is 10 bases long. This clonotype was observed many times. Its binding antigen is unknown. Base qualities are missing; no much larger clone stands one base away. Data came from an Illumina HiSeq 2000. TCR beta chain libraries were generated through multiplex PCR amplification. The amplified TCR beta chain products were analyzed by high-throughput sequencing. TCRdb took the public reads, trimmed them with fastp at Q25, ran MiXCR for clone calling and kept in-frame beta chains. Every entry covers one CDR3 protein and lists the most common genes and DNA from its rows. Present in this sample are approximately 180,000 distinct CDR3 sequences, about 30% of which were seen just once. The top ten clonotypes cover more than 3.5% of the sample.

Material: axillary lymph node tissue. Here the chain combines TRBV28 and TRBJ1-5; TRBD1 is a weak D gene call, 5 bases matching. The sequence came from a female donor with breast cancer. Some clones in this sample may be carry-over from other donors' samples. The CDR3 amino acid sequence is: CASRREGNQPQHF. Here is the DNA: TGTGCCAGCAGGAGGGAGGGGAATCAGCCCCAGCATTTT.